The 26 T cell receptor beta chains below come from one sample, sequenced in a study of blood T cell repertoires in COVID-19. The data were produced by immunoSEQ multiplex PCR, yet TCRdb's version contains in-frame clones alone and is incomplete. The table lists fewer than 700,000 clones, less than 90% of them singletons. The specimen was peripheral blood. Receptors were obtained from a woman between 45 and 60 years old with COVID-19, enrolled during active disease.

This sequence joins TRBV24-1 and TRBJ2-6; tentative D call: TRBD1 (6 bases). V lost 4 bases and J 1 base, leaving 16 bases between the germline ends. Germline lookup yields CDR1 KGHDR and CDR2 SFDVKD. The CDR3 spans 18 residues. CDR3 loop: CATSEARGPLSGANVLTF. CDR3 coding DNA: TGTGCCACCAGTGAGGCCAGGGGTCCCCTATCTGGGGCCAACGTCCTGACTTTC.

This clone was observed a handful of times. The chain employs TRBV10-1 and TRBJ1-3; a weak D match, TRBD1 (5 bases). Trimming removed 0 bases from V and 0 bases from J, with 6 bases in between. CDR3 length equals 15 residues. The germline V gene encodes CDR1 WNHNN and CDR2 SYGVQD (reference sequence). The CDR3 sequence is CASSESGGSGNTIYF. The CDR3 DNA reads TGCGCCAGCAGTGAGTCCGGGGGCTCTGGAAACACCATATATTTT.

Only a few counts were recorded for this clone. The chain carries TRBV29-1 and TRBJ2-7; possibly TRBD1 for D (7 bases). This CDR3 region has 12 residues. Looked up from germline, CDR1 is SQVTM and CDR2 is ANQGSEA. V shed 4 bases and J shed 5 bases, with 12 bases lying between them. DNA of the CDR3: TGCAGCGTTGCCTCAGGGGGGCACGAGCAGTACTTC. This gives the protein CSVASGGHEQYF.

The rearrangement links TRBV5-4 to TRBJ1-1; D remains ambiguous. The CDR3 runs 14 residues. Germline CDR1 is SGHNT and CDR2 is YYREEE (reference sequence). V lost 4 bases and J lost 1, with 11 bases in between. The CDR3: CASSPEITNTEAFF. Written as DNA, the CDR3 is TGTGCCAGCAGCCCCGAGATAACGAACACTGAAGCTTTCTTT.

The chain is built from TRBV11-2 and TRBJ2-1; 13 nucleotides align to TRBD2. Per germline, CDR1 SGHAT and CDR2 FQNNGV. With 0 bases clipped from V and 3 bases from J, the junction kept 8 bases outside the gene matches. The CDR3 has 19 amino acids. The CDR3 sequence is CASSLDGAGLAGIYNEQFF. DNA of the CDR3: TGTGCCAGCAGCTTAGATGGTGCGGGACTAGCGGGGATCTACAATGAGCAGTTCTTC.

CDR3 residues: CASSYDREKGSTEAFF. The DNA for the CDR3 is TGTGCCAGCAGTTACGACAGGGAAAAGGGTAGCACTGAAGCTTTCTTT. The chain joins TRBV6-5 to TRBJ1-1, with TRBD1 matching over 7 bases. CDR1 MNHEY and CDR2 SVGAGI come from the germline V gene. With V trimmed by 2 bases and J by 4 bases, 10 bases remained unmatched. The CDR3 contains 16 residues.

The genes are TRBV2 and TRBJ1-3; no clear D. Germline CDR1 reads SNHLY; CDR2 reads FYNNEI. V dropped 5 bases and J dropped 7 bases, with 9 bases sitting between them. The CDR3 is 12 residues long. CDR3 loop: CASSPTQNTIYF. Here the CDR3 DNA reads TGTGCCAGCAGTCCGACTCAGAACACCATATATTTT.

The CDR3 nucleotides read TGTGCCACCAGTCAGGGTAACTATGGCTACACCTTC. As protein: CATSQGNYGYTF. The V gene is TRBV15, the J gene TRBJ1-2, with a possible D match to TRBD1 (5 bases). The CDR3 has 12 residues. Germline V gives CDR1 LNHNV, CDR2 YYDKDF (reference sequence). Trimming cost V 6 bases and J 1 base, with 6 bases left between them.

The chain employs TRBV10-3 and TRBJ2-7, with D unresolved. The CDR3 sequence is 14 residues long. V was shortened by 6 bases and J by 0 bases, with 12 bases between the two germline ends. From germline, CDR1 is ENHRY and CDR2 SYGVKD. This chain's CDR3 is CAIRETSSSYEQYF. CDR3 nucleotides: TGTGCCATCAGAGAAACCTCGAGCTCCTACGAGCAGTACTTC.

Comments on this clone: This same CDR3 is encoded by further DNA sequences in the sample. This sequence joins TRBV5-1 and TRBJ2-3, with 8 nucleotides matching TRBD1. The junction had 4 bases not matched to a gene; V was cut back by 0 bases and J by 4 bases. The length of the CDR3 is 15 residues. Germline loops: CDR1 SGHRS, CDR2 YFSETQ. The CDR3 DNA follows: TGCGCCAGCAGCTTGGTGGCAGGGGGCGCAGATACGCAGTATTTT. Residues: CASSLVAGGADTQYF.

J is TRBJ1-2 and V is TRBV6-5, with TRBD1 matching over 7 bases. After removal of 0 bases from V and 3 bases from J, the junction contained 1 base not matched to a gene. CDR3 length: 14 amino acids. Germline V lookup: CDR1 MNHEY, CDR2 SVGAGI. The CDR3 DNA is TGTGCCAGCAGTTACTCCGGACAGGACTATGGCTACACCTTC. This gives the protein CASSYSGQDYGYTF.

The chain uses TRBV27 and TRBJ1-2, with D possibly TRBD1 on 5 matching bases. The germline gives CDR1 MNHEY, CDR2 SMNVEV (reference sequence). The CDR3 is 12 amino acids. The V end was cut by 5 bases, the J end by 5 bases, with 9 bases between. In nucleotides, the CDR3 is TGTGCCAGCAGTGGGGGGAAGTATGGCTACACCTTC. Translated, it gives CASSGGKYGYTF.

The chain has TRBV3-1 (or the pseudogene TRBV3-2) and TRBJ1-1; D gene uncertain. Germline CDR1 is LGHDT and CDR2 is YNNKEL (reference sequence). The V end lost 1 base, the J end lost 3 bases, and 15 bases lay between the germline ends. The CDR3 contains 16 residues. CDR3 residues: CASSQGLSTRDTEAFF. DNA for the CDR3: TGTGCCAGCAGCCAAGGTCTAAGCACGAGGGACACTGAAGCTTTCTTT.

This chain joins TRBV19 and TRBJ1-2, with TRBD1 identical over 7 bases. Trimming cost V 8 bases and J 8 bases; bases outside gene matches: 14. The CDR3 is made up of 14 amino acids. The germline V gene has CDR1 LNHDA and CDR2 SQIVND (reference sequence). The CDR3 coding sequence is TGTGCCAGTCGAAGAAGAGGGGGCACGGGAGGCTACACCTTC. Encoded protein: CASRRRGGTGGYTF.

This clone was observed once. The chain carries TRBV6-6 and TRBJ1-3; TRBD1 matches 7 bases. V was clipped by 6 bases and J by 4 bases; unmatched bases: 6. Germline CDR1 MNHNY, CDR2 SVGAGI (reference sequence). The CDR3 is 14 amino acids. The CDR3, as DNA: TGTGCCAGCAGGGAGGGACAGAGAGGAAACACCATATATTTT. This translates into CASREGQRGNTIYF.

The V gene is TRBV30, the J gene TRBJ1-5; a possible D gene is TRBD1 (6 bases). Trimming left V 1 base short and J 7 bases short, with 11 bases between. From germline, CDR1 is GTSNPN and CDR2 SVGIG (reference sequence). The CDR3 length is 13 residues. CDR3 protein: CAWSAGAEQPQHF. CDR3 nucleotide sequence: TGTGCCTGGAGTGCAGGGGCAGAACAGCCCCAGCATTTT.

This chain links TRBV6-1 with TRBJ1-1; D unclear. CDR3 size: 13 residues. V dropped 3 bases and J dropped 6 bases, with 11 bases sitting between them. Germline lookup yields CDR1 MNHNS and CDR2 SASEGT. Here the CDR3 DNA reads TGTGCCAGCAGTGACGGACTGGAACCTGAAGCTTTCTTT. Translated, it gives CASSDGLEPEAFF.

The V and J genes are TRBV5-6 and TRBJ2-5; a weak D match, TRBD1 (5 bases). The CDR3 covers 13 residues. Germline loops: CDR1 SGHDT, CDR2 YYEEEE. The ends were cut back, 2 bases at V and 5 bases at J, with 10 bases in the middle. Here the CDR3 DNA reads TGTGCCAGCAGCTTTTGGGGCGAGGAGACCCAGTACTTC. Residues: CASSFWGEETQYF. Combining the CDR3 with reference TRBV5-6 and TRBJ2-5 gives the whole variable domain DAGVTQSPTHLIKTRGQQVTLRCSPKSGHDTVSWYQQALGQGPQFIFQYYEEEERQRGNFPDRFSGHQFPNYSSELNVNALLLGDSALYLCASSFWGEETQYFGPGTRLLVL.

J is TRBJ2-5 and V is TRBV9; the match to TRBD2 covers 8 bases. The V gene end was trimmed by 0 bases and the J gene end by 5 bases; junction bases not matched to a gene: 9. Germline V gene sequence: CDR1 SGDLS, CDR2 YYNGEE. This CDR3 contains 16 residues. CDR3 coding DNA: TGTGCCAGCAGCGTAGGAGCCGGGGGGGCCCAGGAGACCCAGTACTTC. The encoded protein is CASSVGAGGAQETQYF. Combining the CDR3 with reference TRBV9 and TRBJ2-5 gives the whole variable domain DSGVTQTPKHLITATGQRVTLRCSPRSGDLSVYWYQQSLDQGLQFLIQYYNGEERAKGNILERFSAQQFPDLHSELNLSSLELGDSALYFCASSVGAGGAQETQYFGPGTRLLVL.

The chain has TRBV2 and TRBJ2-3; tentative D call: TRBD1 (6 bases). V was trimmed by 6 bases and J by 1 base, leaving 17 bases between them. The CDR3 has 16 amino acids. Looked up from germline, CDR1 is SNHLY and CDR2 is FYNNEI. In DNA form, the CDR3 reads TGTGCCAGCAGCCGATTGGGACAAGCGGGCACAGATACGCAGTATTTT. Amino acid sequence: CASSRLGQAGTDTQYF.

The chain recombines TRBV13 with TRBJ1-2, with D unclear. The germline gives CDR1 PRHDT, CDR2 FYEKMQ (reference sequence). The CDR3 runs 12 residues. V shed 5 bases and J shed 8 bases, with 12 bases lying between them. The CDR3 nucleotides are TGTGCCAGCAGCATCGCCGCGGCGGGCTACACCTTC. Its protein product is CASSIAAAGYTF.

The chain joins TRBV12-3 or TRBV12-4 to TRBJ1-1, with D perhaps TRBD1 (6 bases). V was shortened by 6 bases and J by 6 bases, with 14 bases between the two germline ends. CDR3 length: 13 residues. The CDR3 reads CASRQGLNAEAFF. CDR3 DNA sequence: TGTGCCAGCAGACAGGGTCTCAACGCTGAAGCTTTCTTT.

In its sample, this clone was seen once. This chain's CDR3 is CASSLVSSGSSYEQYF. The CDR3 bases are TGCGCCAGCAGCTTGGTATCTAGCGGGAGCTCCTACGAGCAGTACTTC. The chain employs TRBV5-1 and TRBJ2-7; TRBD2 matches 10 bases. The CDR3 length is 16 residues. The germline V gene has CDR1 SGHRS and CDR2 YFSETQ. V shed 0 bases and J 0 bases; nucleotides not matched to a gene: 3.

Written as DNA, the CDR3 is TGTGCCAGCAGGGGGGCAGGGGAAAACTATGGCTACACCTTC. It yields the protein CASRGAGENYGYTF. The chain uses TRBV6-5 and TRBJ1-2; D perhaps matches TRBD1 (6 bases). Germline CDR1 and CDR2: MNHEY and SVGAGI. This CDR3 has 14 residues. Trimming pared 6 bases from V and 2 bases from J, leaving 13 bases between.

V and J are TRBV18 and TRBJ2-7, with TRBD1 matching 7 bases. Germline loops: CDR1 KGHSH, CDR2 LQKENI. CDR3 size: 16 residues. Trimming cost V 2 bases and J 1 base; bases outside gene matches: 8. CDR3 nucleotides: TGTGCCAGCTCACCATTACGGGACAGATATTCCTACGAGCAGTACTTC. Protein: CASSPLRDRYSYEQYF.

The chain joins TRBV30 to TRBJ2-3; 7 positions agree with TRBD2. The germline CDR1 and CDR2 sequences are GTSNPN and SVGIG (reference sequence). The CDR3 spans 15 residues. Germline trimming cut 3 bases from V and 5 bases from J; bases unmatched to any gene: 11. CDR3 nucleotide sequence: TGTGCCTGGAGCGGTAGCGGGCCTCACAGAGATACGCAGTATTTT. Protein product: CAWSGSGPHRDTQYF.